This is a list of T cell receptor beta chains from one sample in a study of technical replicates of blood from a few donors. Produced via immunoSEQ multiplex PCR; TCRdb's table is partial and in-frame only. The table shows about 76,000 clones, with roughly 96% occurring only once. The specimen was T cells isolated from PBMCs. All receptors come from a human donor in good health. The CDR3 runs from the conserved cysteine through the conserved F or W. The D gene is left open where the match is weak. For some rows the clone size is stated as once, few or many, or as a class when expanded; others skip it.

TRBJ2-5,-,TRBV29-1,-,TGCAGCGTTGGGGCCCGTCTGAAAGAGACCCAGTACTTC,CSVGARLKETQYF
TRBJ2-7,-,TRBV4-2,-,TGTGCCAGCAGCCAAGTTGTATACTACGAGCAGTACTTC,CASSQVVYYEQYF
TRBJ2-7,-,TRBV23-1,-,TGCGCCAGCAGCCCCCTCGAGCAGTACTTC,CASSPLEQYF
TRBJ2-5,-,TRBV20-1,-,TGCAGTGCTAGTCCTGCGGAGACCCAGTACTTC,CSASPAETQYF
TRBJ2-7,-,TRBV2,TRBD2,TGTGCCAGCACCCGGGGGGACCTCCCCCCTGCTGAGCAGTACTTC,CASTRGDLPPAEQYF
TRBJ2-7,-,TRBV19,-,TGTGCCACCACACCTCCCCGGGGGTCTTCCTCCTACGAGCAGTACTTC,CATTPPRGSSSYEQYF
TRBJ2-7,-,TRBV5-6,-,TGTGCCAGCAGCTCTGGGCGCGAGCAGTACTTC,CASSSGREQYF
TRBJ2-2,-,TRBV9,TRBD1,TGTGCCAGCAGCGCGCCGGGACAGGGGTATACCGGGGAGCTGTTTTTT,CASSAPGQGYTGELFF
TRBJ2-3,-,TRBV5-5,-,TGTGCCAGCAGACCCCGAGCGGGCACAGATACGCAGTATTTT,CASRPRAGTDTQYF
TRBJ1-1,once,TRBV6-5,-,TGTGCCTCCATCAGCCGAGGGTTCGACACTGAAGCTTTCTTT,CASISRGFDTEAFF
TRBJ1-4,-,TRBV28,-,TGTGCCAGCAGTCCGCCCTCTCGGGGTCGGGGTGGGAAACTGTTTTTT,CASSPPSRGRGGKLFF
TRBJ1-3,-,TRBV7-8,-,TGTGCCAGCAGCTCGGGAAGTGACACCATATATTTT,CASSSGSDTIYF
TRBJ1-2,-,TRBV10-2,TRBD1,TGCGCCAGCAGTGAAGTCATCAGGACAGGCGATGGCTACACCTTC,CASSEVIRTGDGYTF
TRBJ2-2,-,TRBV19,TRBD1,TGTGCCAGTAGTATTAGTCAGGGGGCTAGCACCGGGGAGCTGTTTTTT,CASSISQGASTGELFF
TRBJ1-2,-,TRBV11-3,-,TGTGCCAGCAGCCCAGGGCCGGGGGAGGACCGGGCGACTAACTATGGCTACACCTTC,CASSPGPGEDRATNYGYTF
TRBJ2-5,-,TRBV6-1,-,TGTGCCAGCAGGGTCATGGGGGCTAAAGAGACCCAGTACTTC,CASRVMGAKETQYF
TRBJ1-1,-,TRBV6-5,-,TGTGCCAGCAGTCAAACCTGGGGCGGTGAAGCTTTCTTT,CASSQTWGGEAFF
TRBJ2-2,-,TRBV27,-,TGTGCCAGCAGTTCAGGGGCCGCGGGGGAGCTGTTTTTT,CASSSGAAGELFF
TRBJ1-4,-,TRBV27,-,TGTGCCAGCCGAAGTATCGGGGGGCGGAATGAAAAACTGTTTTTT,CASRSIGGRNEKLFF
TRBJ1-5,-,TRBV5-1,-,TGCGCCAGCAGCTTGTGGGGGGTAGGCCAGCCCCAGCATTTT,CASSLWGVGQPQHF
TRBJ2-5,-,TRBV6-5,TRBD1,TGTGCCAGCAGTACATGGACAGGGGGCCGAGAGACCCAGTACTTC,CASSTWTGGRETQYF
TRBJ1-2,-,TRBV11-2,TRBD1,TGTGCCAGCAGCTCAATCCGGGACAGGGGTTATGGCTACACCTTC,CASSSIRDRGYGYTF
TRBJ1-1,-,TRBV7-3,-,TGTGCCAGCAGCGCACAACCGAACACTGAAGCTTTCTTT,CASSAQPNTEAFF
TRBJ2-1,-,TRBV6-5,TRBD1,TGTGCCAGCAGTTCCCCGACAGGGTTGGAGTTCTTC,CASSSPTGLEFF
TRBJ2-7,-,TRBV10-3,TRBD2,TGTGCCTCCCGGGGCCCTAGCGGCCTGTACGAGCAGTACTTC,CASRGPSGLYEQYF
TRBJ2-1,-,TRBV15,TRBD2,TGTGCCTCCCTCGCTAGCGGTTACAATGAGCAGTTCTTC,CASLASGYNEQFF
TRBJ2-1,-,TRBV10-3,-,TGTGCCACTAAGTCTCGGACAGACGACTACAATGAGCAGTTCTTC,CATKSRTDDYNEQFF
TRBJ2-1,-,TRBV7-9,-,TGTGCCAGCAGCTTAAGGACTACCGATGAGCAGTTCTTC,CASSLRTTDEQFF
TRBJ2-7,-,TRBV20-1,-,TGCAGTGCGCTAGCCTACGAGCAGTACTTC,CSALAYEQYF
TRBJ1-1,-,TRBV19,-,TGTGCCAGTAGGTCTAACAGGGACACTGAAGCTTTCTTT,CASRSNRDTEAFF
TRBJ1-5,-,TRBV30,-,TGTGCCTGGAGTCAAGAGGGGGTCGATCAGCCCCAGCATTTT,CAWSQEGVDQPQHF
TRBJ1-1,-,TRBV5-4,-,TGTGCCAGCAGCTTGGTTCTGGGGGCCGCTGAAGCTTTCTTT,CASSLVLGAAEAFF
TRBJ2-3,-,TRBV9,TRBD1,TGTGCCAGCAGCTCCAGAGGGACAGGGGGCACAGATACGCAGTATTTT,CASSSRGTGGTDTQYF
TRBJ2-3,-,TRBV5-1,-,TGCGCCAGCAGCTTGGAAGGGGCCACAGATACGCAGTATTTT,CASSLEGATDTQYF
TRBJ2-1,-,TRBV30,-,TGTGCCTGGAGTATGAGGGATGGTGAGCAGTTCTTC,CAWSMRDGEQFF
TRBJ2-3,-,TRBV29-1,TRBD1,TGCAGCGTTGCGGCGGGACAGGTCCAAGGTACGCAGTATTTT,CSVAAGQVQGTQYF
TRBJ1-2,-,TRBV6-5,-,TGTGCCAGCAGTTACTCACAGGCGAACTATGGCTACACCTTC,CASSYSQANYGYTF
TRBJ1-1,-,TRBV7-8,-,TGTGCCAGCAGCTTAGATCGGGGGCGGGGGTCCGGAGCTTTCTTT,CASSLDRGRGSGAFF
TRBJ2-2,-,TRBV9,TRBD2,TGTGCCAGCAGCGGACTAGCGGGACCGAACACCGGGGAGCTGTTTTTT,CASSGLAGPNTGELFF
TRBJ1-1,-,TRBV7-3,-,TGTGCCAGCAGCTTAACGTTCCGGGACACTGAAGCTTTCTTT,CASSLTFRDTEAFF
TRBJ2-3,once,TRBV27,TRBD1,TGTGCCAGCAGCCAGGCCTACGGACAGGGGGCTAACACAGATACGCAGTATTTT,CASSQAYGQGANTDTQYF
TRBJ2-3,-,TRBV15,-,TGTGCCACCAGCTCACGTGGGCGCGCAGATACGCAGTATTTT,CATSSRGRADTQYF
TRBJ1-2,-,TRBV7-9,-,TGTGCCAGCAGCACCCGCCTGGGGGGTGGCTACACCTTC,CASSTRLGGGYTF
TRBJ2-4,-,TRBV6-5,-,TGTGCCAGCAGTTACGGTGTTAGCGGCAAAAACATTCAGTACTTC,CASSYGVSGKNIQYF
TRBJ2-5,-,TRBV11-1,TRBD2,TGTGCCAGCAGCTGGGGACTAGAGGGCAAACCATACTTC,CASSWGLEGKPYF
TRBJ1-2,-,TRBV7-9,TRBD1,TGTGCCAGCACCGGGACAGGGGGTTTATATGGCTACACCTTC,CASTGTGGLYGYTF
TRBJ1-5,-,TRBV4-1,-,TGCGCCAGCAGCCAAGTTCTAGTCCGGAACGGAGAAAATCAGCCCCAGCATTTT,CASSQVLVRNGENQPQHF
TRBJ2-5,-,TRBV4-2,TRBD2,TGTGCCAGCAGCGACTTACGGGGGGTGCAAGAGACCCAGTACTTC,CASSDLRGVQETQYF
TRBJ2-2,-,TRBV12-5,TRBD2,TGTGCTAGTGGTTTGGTGCCTAGCGGGGAACTTAACACCGGGGAGCTGTTTTTT,CASGLVPSGELNTGELFF
TRBJ2-5,-,TRBV28,TRBD2,TGTGCCAGCCTTAGCGGGAGGGCCGAGACCCAGTACTTC,CASLSGRAETQYF
TRBJ2-2,-,TRBV10-1,-,TGCGCCAGCAGTGCTAGCCTGACCGGGGAGCTGTTTTTT,CASSASLTGELFF
TRBJ1-2,-,TRBV7-9,TRBD1,TGTGCCAGCAGCTTGGGGGATTCACAGGGGGCAAGGCGTGGCTACACCTTC,CASSLGDSQGARRGYTF
TRBJ2-3,-,TRBV5-6,TRBD2,TGTGCCAGCAGCCCTCCTCCGGGACTAGCGGGAGCGGGGGATACGCAGTATTTT,CASSPPPGLAGAGDTQYF
TRBJ1-2,-,TRBV5-4,-,TGTGCCAGCAGCGTCCAGGGCGGTAACTATGGCTACACCTTC,CASSVQGGNYGYTF